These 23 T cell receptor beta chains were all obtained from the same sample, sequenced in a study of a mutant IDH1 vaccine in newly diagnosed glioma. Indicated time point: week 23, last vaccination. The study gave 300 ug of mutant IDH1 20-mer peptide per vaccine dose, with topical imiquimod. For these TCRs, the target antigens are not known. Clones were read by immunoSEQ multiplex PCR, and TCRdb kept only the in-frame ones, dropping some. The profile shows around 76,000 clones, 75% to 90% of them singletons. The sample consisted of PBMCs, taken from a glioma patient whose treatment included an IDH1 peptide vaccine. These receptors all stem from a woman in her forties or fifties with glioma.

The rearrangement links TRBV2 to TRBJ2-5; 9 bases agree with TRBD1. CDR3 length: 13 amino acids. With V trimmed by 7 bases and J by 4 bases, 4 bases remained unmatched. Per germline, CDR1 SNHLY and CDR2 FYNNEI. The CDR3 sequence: CASMTTGGETQYF. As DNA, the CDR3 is TGTGCCAGCATGACGACAGGGGGAGAGACCCAGTACTTC.

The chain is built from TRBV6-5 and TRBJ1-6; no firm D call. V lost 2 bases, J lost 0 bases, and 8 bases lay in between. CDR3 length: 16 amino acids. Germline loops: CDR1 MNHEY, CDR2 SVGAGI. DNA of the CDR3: TGTGCCAGCAGTTACGAGAGGGCCTCCTATAATTCACCCCTCCACTTT. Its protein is CASSYERASYNSPLHF.

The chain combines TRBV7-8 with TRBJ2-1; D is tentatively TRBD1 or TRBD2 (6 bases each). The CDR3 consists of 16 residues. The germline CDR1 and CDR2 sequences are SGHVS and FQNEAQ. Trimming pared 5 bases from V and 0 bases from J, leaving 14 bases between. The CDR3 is CASSRRGDSSYNEQFF. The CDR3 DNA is TGTGCCAGCAGCCGTAGGGGGGACTCCTCCTACAATGAGCAGTTCTTC. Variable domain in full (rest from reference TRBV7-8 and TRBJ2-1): GAGVSQSPRYKVAKRGQDVALRCDPISGHVSLFWYQQALGQGPEFLTYFQNEAQLDKSGLPSDRFFAERPEGSVSTLKIQRTQQEDSAVYLCASSRRGDSSYNEQFFGPGTRLTVL.

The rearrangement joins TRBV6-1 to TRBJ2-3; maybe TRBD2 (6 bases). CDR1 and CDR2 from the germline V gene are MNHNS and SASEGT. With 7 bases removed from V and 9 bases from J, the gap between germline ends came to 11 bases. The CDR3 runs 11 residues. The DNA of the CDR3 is TGTGCCAGCAAGACGACTAGGACGCAGTATTTT. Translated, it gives CASKTTRTQYF.

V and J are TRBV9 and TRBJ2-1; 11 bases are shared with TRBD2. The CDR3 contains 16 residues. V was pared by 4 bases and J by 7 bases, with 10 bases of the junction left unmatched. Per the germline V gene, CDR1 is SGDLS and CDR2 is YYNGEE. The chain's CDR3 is CASSFLLAGGRNEQFF. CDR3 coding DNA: TGTGCCAGCAGCTTTCTTCTAGCGGGAGGTAGAAATGAGCAGTTCTTC.

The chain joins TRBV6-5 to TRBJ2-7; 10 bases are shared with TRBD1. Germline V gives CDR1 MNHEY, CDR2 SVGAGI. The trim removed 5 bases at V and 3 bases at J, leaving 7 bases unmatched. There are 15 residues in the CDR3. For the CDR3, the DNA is TGTGCCAGCAGTCCGGGTGGGGACAGGGGCTACGAGCAGTACTTC. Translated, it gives CASSPGGDRGYEQYF.

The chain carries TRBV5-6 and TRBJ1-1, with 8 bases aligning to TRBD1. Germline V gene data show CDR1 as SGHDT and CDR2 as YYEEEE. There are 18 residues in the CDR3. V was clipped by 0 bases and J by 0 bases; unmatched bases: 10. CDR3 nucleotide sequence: TGTGCCAGCAGCTTGGGGACAGGGCTGTATACCATGAACACTGAAGCTTTCTTT. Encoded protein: CASSLGTGLYTMNTEAFF.

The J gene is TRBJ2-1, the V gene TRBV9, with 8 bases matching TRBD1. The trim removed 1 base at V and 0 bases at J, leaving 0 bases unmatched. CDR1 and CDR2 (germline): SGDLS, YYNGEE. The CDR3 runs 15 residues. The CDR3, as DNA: TGTGCCAGCAGCGTAACAGGGGGCTCCTACAATGAGCAGTTCTTC. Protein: CASSVTGGSYNEQFF.

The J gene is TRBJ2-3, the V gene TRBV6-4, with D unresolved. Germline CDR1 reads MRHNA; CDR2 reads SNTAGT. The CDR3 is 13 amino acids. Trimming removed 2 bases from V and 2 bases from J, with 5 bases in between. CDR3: CASSDRPTDTQYF. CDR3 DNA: TGTGCCAGCAGTGACCGCCCCACAGATACGCAGTATTTT.

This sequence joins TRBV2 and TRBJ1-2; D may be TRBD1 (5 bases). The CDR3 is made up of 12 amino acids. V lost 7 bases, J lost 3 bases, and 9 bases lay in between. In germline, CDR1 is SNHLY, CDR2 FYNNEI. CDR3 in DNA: TGTGCCAGCACCGAACAGGACTATGGCTACACCTTC. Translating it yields CASTEQDYGYTF.

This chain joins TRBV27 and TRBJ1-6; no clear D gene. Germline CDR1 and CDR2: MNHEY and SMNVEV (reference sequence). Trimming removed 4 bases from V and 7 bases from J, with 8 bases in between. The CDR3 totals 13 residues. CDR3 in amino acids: CASSSPGNSPLHF. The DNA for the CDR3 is TGTGCCAGCAGTTCCCCCGGAAATTCACCCCTCCACTTT.

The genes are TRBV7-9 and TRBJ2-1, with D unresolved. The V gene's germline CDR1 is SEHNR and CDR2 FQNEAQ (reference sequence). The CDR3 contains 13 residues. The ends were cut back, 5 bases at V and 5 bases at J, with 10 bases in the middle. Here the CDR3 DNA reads TGTGCCAGCAGCCCAAGAACTCACAATGAGCAGTTCTTC. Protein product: CASSPRTHNEQFF.

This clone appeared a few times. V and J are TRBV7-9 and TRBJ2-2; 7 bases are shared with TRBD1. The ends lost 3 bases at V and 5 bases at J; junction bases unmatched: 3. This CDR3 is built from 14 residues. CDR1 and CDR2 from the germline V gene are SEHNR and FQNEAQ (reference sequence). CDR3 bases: TGTGCCAGCAGCTTCAACAGGGGAACCGGGGAGCTGTTTTTT. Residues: CASSFNRGTGELFF.

The CDR3 spells CASSYSRGPGELFF. The CDR3 region has the DNA TGTGCCAGCAGTTACTCGCGGGGACCCGGGGAGCTGTTTTTT. The chain is built from TRBV6-5 and TRBJ2-2; D is possibly TRBD2 (6 bases). CDR3 length: 14 residues. V shed 0 bases and J shed 6 bases, with 8 bases lying between them. From germline, CDR1 is MNHEY and CDR2 SVGAGI.

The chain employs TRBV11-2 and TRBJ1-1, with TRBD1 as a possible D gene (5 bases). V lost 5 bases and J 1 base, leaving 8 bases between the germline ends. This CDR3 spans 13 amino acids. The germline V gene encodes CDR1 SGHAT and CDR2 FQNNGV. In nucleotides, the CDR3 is TGTGCCAGCAGCGCCGACAGGAACACTGAAGCTTTCTTT. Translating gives CASSADRNTEAFF.

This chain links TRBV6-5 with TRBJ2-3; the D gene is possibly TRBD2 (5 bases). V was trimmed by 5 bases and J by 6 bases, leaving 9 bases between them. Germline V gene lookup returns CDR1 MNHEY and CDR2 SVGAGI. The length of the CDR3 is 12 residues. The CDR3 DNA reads TGTGCCAGCAGTCGAGGGTGGGATACGCAGTATTTT. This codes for CASSRGWDTQYF.

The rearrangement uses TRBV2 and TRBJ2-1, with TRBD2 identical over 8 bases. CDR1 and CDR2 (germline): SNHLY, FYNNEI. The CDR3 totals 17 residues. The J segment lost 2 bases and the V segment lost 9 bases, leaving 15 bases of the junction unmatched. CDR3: CASPDPSGSLTYNEQFF. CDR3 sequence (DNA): TGTGCCAGTCCCGACCCCAGCGGGAGCCTGACCTACAATGAGCAGTTCTTC.

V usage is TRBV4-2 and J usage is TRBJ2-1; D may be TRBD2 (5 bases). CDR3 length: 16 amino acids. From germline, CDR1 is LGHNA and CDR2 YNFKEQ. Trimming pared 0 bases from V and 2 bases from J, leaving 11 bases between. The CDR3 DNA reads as TGTGCCAGCAGCCAAGAAGGCGGGCTGACCTACAATGAGCAGTTCTTC. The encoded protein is CASSQEGGLTYNEQFF.

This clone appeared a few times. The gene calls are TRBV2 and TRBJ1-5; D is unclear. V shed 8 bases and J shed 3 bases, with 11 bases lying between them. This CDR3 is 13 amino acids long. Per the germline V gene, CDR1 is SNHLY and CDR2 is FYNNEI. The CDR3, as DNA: TGTGCCAGCCACCGACGGAACAATCAGCCCCAGCATTTT. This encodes CASHRRNNQPQHF.

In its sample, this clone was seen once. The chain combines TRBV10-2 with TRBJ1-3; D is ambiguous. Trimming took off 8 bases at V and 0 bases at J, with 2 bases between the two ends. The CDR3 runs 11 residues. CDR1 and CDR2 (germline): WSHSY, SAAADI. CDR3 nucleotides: TGCGCCAGCCACTCTGGAAACACCATATATTTT. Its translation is CASHSGNTIYF.

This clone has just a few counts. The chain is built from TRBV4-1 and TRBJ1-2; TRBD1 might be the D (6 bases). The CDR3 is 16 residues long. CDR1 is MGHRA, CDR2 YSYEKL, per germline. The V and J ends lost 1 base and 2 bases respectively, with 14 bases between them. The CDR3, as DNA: TGCGCCAGCAGCCAAGCACAGGGACCCTTGAACTATGGCTACACCTTC. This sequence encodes CASSQAQGPLNYGYTF.

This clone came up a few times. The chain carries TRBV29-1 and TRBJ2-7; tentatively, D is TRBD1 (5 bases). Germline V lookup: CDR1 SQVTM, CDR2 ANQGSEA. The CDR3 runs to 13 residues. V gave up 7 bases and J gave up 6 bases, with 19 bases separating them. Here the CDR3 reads CSALRAGRPEQYF. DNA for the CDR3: TGCAGCGCCCTTCGGGCAGGGCGTCCCGAGCAGTACTTC.

CDR3 region: CASSLSASGSYEQYF. Here the CDR3 DNA reads TGTGCCAGCAGCTTATCAGCTAGCGGGAGCTACGAGCAGTACTTC. The rearrangement uses TRBV13 and TRBJ2-7; TRBD2 agrees at 10 bases. This CDR3 comprises 15 residues. From germline, CDR1 is PRHDT and CDR2 FYEKMQ (reference sequence). Trimming took 2 bases from V and 3 from J; bases not matched to a gene: 4.